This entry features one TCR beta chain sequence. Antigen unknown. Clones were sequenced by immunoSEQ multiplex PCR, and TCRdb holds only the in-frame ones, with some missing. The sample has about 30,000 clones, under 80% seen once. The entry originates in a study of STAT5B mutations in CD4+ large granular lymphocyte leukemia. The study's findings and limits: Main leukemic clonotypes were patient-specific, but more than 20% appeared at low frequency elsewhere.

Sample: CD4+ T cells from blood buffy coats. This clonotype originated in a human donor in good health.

For the CDR3, the DNA is TGTGCCAGCTCACCAGAGGTACTAGGACTAGCGGGGGGGAGATACGAGCAGTACTTC. Encoded protein: CASSPEVLGLAGGRYEQYF. This chain connects TRBV18 to TRBJ2-7; TRBD2 aligns across 15 bases. V trimming: 2 bases; J trimming: 4 bases; junction bases outside the gene matches: 12. CDR1 is KGHSH and CDR2 is LQKENI in the germline V gene. The length of the CDR3 is 19 residues.